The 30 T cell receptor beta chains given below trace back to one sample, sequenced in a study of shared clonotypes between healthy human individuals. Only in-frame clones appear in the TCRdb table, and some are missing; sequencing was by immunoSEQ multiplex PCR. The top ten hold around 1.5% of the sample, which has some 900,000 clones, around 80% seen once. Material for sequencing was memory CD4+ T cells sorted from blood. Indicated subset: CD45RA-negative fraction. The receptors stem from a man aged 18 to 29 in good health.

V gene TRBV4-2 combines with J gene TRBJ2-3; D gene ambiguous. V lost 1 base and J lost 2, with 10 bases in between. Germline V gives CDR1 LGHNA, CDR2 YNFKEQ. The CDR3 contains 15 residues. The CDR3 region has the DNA TGTGCCAGCAGCCAAGGGGTAGCATTCACAGATACGCAGTATTTT. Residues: CASSQGVAFTDTQYF.

The CDR3 nucleotides read TGTGCCAGCAGCCAAAACGGGGGTGGCTACACCTTC. Amino acids: CASSQNGGGYTF. The chain joins TRBV2 to TRBJ1-2, with D possibly being TRBD1 (5 bases). The CDR3 is made up of 12 amino acids. Trimming left V 6 bases short and J 7 bases short, with 12 bases between. Germline V CDR1 and CDR2: SNHLY, FYNNEI.

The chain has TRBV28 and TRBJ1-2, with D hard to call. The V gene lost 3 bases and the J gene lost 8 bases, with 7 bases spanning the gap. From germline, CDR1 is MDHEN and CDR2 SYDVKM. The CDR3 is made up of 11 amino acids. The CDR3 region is CASSFGEGYTF. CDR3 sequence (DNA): TGTGCCAGCAGTTTCGGGGAAGGCTACACCTTC.

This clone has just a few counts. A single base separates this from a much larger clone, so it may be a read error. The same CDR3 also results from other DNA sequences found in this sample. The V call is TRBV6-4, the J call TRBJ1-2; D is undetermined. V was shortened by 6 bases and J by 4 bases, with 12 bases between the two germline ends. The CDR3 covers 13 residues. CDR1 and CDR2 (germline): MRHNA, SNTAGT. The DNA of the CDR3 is TGTGCCAGCAGCCAAGACGGGATCTATGGCTACACCTTC. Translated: CASSQDGIYGYTF.

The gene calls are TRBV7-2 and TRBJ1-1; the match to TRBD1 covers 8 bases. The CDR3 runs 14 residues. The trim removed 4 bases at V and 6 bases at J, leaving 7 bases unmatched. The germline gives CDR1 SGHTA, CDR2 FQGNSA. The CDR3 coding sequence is TGTGCCAGCAGCTCTCGACAGGGGATAGCTGAAGCTTTCTTT. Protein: CASSSRQGIAEAFF.

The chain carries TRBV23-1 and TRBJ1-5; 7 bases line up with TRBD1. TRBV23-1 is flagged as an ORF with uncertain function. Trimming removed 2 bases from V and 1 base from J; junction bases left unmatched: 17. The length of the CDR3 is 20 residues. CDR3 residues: CASSQGTGTDTTKSNQPQHF. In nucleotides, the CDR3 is TGCGCCAGCAGTCAAGGAACCGGGACAGATACTACTAAAAGCAATCAGCCCCAGCATTTT.

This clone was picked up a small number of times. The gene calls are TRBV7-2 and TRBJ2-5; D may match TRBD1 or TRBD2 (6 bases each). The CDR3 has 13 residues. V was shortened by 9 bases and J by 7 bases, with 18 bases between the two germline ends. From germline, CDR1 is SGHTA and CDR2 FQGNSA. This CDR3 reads CASEKGGRGTQYF. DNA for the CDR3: TGTGCCAGTGAAAAGGGGGGACGGGGGACCCAGTACTTC. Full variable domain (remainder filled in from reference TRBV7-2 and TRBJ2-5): GAGVSQSPSNKVTEKGKDVELRCDPISGHTALYWYRQSLGQGLEFLIYFQGNSAPDKSGLPSDRFSAERTGGSVSTLTIQRTQQEDSAVYLCASEKGGRGTQYFGPGTRLLVL.

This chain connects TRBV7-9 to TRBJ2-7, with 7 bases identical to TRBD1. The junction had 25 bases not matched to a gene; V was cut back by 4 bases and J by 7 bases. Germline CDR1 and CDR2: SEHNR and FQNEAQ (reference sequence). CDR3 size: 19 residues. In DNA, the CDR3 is TGTGCCAGCAGCTCGTTAAGATCGACCGGGACAGCCCTACCTACGGAGCAGTACTTC. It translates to CASSSLRSTGTALPTEQYF.

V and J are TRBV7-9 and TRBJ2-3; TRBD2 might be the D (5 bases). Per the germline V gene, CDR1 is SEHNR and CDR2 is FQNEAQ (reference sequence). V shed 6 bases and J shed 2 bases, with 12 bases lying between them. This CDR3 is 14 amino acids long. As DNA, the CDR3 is TGTGCCAGCAGGCCCCGGGAAACCACAGATACGCAGTATTTT. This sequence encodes CASRPRETTDTQYF.

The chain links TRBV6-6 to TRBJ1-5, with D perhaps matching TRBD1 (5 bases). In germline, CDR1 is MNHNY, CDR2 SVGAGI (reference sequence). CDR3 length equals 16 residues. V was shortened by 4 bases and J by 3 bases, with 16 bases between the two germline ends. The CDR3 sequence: CASSSIVQESNQPQHF. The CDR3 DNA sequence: TGTGCCAGCAGTTCCATAGTACAGGAATCCAATCAGCCCCAGCATTTT.

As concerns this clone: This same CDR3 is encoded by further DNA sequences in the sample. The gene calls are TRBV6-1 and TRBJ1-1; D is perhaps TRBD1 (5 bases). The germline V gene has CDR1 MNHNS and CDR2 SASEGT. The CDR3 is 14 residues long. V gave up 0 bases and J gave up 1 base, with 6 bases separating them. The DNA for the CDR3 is TGTGCCAGCAGTGAAGCGGGGGGGAACACTGAAGCTTTCTTT. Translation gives CASSEAGGNTEAFF.

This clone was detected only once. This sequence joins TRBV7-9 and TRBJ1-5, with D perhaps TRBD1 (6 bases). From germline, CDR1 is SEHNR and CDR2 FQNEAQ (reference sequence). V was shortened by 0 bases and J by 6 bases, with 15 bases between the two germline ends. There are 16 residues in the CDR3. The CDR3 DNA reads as TGTGCCAGCAGCTTAGCAGAAGGCAGGGGAGTTCAGCCCCAGCATTTT. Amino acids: CASSLAEGRGVQPQHF.

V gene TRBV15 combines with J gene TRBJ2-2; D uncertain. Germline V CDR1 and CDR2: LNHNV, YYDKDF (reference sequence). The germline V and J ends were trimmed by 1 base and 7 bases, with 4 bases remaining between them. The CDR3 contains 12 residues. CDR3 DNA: TGTGCCACCAGCAGAGTCGGCGGGGAGCTGTTTTTT. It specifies CATSRVGGELFF. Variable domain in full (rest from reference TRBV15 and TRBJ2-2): DAMVIQNPRYQVTQFGKPVTLSCSQTLNHNVMYWYQQKSSQAPKLLFHYYDKDFNNEADTPDNFQSRRPNTSFCFLDIRSPGLGDTAMYLCATSRVGGELFFGEGSRLTVL.

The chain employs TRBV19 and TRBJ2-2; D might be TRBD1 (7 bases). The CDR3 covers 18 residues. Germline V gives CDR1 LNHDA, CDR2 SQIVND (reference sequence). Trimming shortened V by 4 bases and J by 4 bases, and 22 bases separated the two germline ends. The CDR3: CASSKIEGGGRGTGELFF. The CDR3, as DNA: TGTGCCAGTAGTAAAATCGAAGGAGGGGGCCGTGGCACCGGGGAGCTGTTTTTT.

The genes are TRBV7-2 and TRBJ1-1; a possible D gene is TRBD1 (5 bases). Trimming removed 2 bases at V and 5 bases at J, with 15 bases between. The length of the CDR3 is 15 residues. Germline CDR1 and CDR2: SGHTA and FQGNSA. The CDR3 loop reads CASSLSRGPGTEAFF. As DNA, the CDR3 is TGTGCCAGCAGCTTATCAAGGGGCCCCGGGACTGAAGCTTTCTTT.

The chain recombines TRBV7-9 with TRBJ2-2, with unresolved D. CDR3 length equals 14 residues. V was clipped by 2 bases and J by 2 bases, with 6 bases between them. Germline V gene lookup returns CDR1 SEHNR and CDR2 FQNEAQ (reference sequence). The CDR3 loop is CASSLLVNTGELFF. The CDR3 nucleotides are TGTGCCAGCAGCTTATTGGTTAACACCGGGGAGCTGTTTTTT.

This CDR3 reads CASRDSFNQPQHF. Here the CDR3 DNA reads TGTGCCAGCAGAGACAGCTTCAATCAGCCCCAGCATTTT. The chain links TRBV2 to TRBJ1-5; D is perhaps TRBD1 (5 bases). Germline V gene sequence: CDR1 SNHLY, CDR2 FYNNEI. The germline V and J ends were trimmed by 6 bases and 3 bases, with 9 bases remaining between them. The CDR3 spans 13 residues. The whole variable domain, remainder taken from reference TRBV2 and TRBJ1-5, is EPEVTQTPSHQVTQMGQEVILRCVPISNHLYFYWYRQILGQKVEFLVSFYNNEISEKSEIFDDQFSVERPDGSNFTLKIRSTKLEDSAMYFCASRDSFNQPQHFGDGTRLSIL.

The CDR3 region has the DNA TGTGCCAGCACCGCCCGGGATAAGGACACCGGGGAGCTGTTTTTT. It yields the protein CASTARDKDTGELFF. V gene TRBV5-4 combines with J gene TRBJ2-2, with TRBD2 as a possible D gene (5 bases). From germline, CDR1 is SGHNT and CDR2 YYREEE (reference sequence). This CDR3 contains 15 residues. V lost 6 bases, J lost 3 bases, and 15 bases lay in between. Drawing the rest from reference TRBV5-4 and TRBJ2-2, the complete variable domain is ETGVTQSPTHLIKTRGQQVTLRCSSQSGHNTVSWYQQALGQGPQFIFQYYREEENGRGNFPPRFSGLQFPNYSSELNVNALELDDSALYLCASTARDKDTGELFFGEGSRLTVL.

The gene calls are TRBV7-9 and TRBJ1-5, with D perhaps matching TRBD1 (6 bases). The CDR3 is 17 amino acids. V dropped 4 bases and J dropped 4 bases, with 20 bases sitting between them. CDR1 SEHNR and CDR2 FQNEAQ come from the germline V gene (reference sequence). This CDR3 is CASSSQVSGTLNQPQHF. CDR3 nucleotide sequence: TGTGCCAGCAGCTCCCAGGTGTCGGGGACACTAAATCAGCCCCAGCATTTT.

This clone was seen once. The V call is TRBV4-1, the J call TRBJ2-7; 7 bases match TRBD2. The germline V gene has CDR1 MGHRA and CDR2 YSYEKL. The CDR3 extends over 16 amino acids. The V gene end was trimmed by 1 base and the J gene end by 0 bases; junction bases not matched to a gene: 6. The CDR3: CASSQGGGRYSYEQYF. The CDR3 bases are TGCGCCAGCAGCCAAGGCGGCGGGAGATACTCCTACGAGCAGTACTTC.

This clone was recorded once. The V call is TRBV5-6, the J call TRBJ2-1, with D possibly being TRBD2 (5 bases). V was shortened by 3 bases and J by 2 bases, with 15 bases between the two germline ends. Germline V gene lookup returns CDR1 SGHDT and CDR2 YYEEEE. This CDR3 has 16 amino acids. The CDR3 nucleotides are TGTGCCAGCAGCTGGTGGACTCTAGTCACCTACAATGAGCAGTTCTTC. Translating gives CASSWWTLVTYNEQFF. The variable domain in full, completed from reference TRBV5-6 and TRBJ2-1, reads DAGVTQSPTHLIKTRGQQVTLRCSPKSGHDTVSWYQQALGQGPQFIFQYYEEEERQRGNFPDRFSGHQFPNYSSELNVNALLLGDSALYLCASSWWTLVTYNEQFFGPGTRLTVL.

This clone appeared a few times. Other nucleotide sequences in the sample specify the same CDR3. The CDR3 DNA follows: TGTGCCAGCAGCTTACTAGCGGGAGTTGCCGGGGAGCTGTTTTTT. It translates to CASSLLAGVAGELFF. The chain couples TRBV7-2 to TRBJ2-2; 10 positions match TRBD2. CDR3 size: 15 residues. The junction had 3 bases not matched to a gene; V was cut back by 2 bases and J by 6 bases. From germline, CDR1 is SGHTA and CDR2 FQGNSA. Variable domain in full (rest from reference TRBV7-2 and TRBJ2-2): GAGVSQSPSNKVTEKGKDVELRCDPISGHTALYWYRQSLGQGLEFLIYFQGNSAPDKSGLPSDRFSAERTGGSVSTLTIQRTQQEDSAVYLCASSLLAGVAGELFFGEGSRLTVL.

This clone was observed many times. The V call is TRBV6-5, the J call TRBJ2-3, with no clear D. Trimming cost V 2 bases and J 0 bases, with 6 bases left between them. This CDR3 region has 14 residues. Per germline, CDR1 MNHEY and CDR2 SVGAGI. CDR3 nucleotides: TGTGCCAGCAGTTACCCCGGGAGCACAGATACGCAGTATTTT. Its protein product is CASSYPGSTDTQYF.

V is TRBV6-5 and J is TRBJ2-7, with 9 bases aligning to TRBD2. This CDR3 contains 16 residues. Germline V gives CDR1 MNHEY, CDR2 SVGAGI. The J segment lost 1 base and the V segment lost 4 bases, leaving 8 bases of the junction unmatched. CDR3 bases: TGTGCCAGCAGTTCACGCCGGCGGGGGGGGTCCTACGAGCAGTACTTC. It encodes CASSSRRRGGSYEQYF.

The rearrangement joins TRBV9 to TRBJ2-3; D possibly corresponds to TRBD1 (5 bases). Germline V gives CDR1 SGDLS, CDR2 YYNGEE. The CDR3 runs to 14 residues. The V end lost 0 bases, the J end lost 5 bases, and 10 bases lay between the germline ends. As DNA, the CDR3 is TGTGCCAGCAGCGTAGGCCCCCAGGGAGATACGCAGTATTTT. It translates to CASSVGPQGDTQYF.

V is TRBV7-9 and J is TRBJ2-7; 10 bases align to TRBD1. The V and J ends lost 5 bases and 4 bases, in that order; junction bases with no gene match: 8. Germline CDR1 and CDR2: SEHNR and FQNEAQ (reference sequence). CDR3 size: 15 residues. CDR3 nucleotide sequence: TGTGCCAGCAGCCCGGGAGACAGGGGGCGATACGAGCAGTACTTC. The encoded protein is CASSPGDRGRYEQYF.

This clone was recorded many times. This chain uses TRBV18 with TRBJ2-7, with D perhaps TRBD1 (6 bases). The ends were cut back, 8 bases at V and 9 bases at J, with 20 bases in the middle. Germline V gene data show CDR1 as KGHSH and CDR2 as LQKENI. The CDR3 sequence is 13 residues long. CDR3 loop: CASRGGSGGGQYF. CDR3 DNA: TGTGCCAGCCGAGGGGGTAGTGGCGGCGGGCAGTACTTC.

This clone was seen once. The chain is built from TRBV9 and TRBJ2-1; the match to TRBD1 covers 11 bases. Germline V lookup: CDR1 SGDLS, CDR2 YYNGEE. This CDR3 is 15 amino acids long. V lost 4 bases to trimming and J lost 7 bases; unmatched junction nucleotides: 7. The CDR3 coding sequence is TGTGCCAGCAGCTCAGGACAGGGGGCGGGAAATGAGCAGTTCTTC. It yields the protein CASSSGQGAGNEQFF.

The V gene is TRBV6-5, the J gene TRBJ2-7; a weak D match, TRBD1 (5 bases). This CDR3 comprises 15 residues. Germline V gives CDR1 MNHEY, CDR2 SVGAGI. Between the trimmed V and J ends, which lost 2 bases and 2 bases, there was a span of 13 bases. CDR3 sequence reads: CASSYAAGFAYEQYF. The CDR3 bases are TGTGCCAGCAGTTACGCGGCAGGGTTCGCCTACGAGCAGTACTTC.

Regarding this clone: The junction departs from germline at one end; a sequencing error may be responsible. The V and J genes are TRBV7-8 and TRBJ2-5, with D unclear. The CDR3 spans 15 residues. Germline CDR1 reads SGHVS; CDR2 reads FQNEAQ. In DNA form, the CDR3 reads TGTGCCAGCAGCTTAGGGCTGAATATCCAAGGGACCCAGTACTTC. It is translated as CASSLGLNIQGTQYF.